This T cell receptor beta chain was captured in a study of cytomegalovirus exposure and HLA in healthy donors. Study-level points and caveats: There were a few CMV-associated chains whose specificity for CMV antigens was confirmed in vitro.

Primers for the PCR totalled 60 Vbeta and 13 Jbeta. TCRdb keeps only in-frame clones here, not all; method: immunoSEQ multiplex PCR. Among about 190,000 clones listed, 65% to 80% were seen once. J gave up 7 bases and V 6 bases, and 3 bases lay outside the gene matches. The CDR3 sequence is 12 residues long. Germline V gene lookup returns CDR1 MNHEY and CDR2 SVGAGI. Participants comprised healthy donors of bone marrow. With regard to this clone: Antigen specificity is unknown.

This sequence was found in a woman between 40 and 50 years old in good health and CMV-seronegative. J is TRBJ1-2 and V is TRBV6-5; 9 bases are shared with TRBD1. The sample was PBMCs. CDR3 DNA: TGTGCCAGCAGGGGGACAGGGAGTGGCTACACCTTC. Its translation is CASRGTGSGYTF.